The clone carrying this TCR beta chain has more than one count but fewer than ten. The data were obtained in a study of TIL therapy for anti-PD-1-resistant metastatic lung cancer. Time point in this sample: pre-treatment sample, taken before nivolumab and TIL therapy. Pleural nodules or supraclavicular lymph nodes made up most of the excised metastases sampled. Germline V gives CDR1 SGHRS, CDR2 YFSETQ. CDR3 length: 15 residues. The junction had 4 bases not matched to a gene; V was cut back by 0 bases and J by 4 bases. The immunoSEQ assay was v3. Sequencing depth was some 2 million read pairs for survey level, about 5-6 million for deep. TCRdb's table, derived via immunoSEQ multiplex PCR, lists solely in-frame clones and lacks some. The repertoire holds 25,000 to 30,000 clones, with 63% as singletons.

The sequence came from a woman between 30 and 80 years old with non-small cell lung cancer. The chain has TRBV5-1 and TRBJ1-2; 9 bases agree with TRBD1. Sequenced here: tumor tissue, sampled at baseline. Here the CDR3 reads CASSLEGTGTYGYTF. The CDR3 bases are TGCGCCAGCAGCTTGGAAGGGACAGGGACCTATGGCTACACCTTC.